One and the same sample provided the 9 T cell receptor beta chains below, sequenced in a study of blood T cell repertoires in COVID-19. The assay was immunoSEQ multiplex PCR, and TCRdb's table has in-frame clones only and misses some. The sample lists approximately 150,000 clones, roughly 84% seen once, with less than 6.5% in the top ten. The sample taken for sequencing was peripheral blood. The receptor set was obtained from a woman between 45 and 60 years old with COVID-19, enrolled during active disease.

Here the CDR3 DNA reads TGTGCCAGCAGCCTATGGACAGGGGGAGGCAATGAGCAGTTCTTC. Protein product: CASSLWTGGGNEQFF. V gene TRBV3-1 (or the pseudogene TRBV3-2) combines with J gene TRBJ2-1; 10 bases agree with TRBD1. Germline loops: CDR1 LGHDT, CDR2 YNNKEL (reference sequence). The J segment lost 6 bases and the V segment lost 4 bases, leaving 6 bases of the junction unmatched. The CDR3 has 15 residues.

The rearrangement links TRBV3-1 (or the pseudogene TRBV3-2) to TRBJ1-1; 9 bases match TRBD1. J gave up 5 bases and V 3 bases, and 4 bases lay outside the gene matches. In germline, CDR1 is LGHDT, CDR2 YNNKEL (reference sequence). The CDR3 has 14 residues. The CDR3 bases are TGTGCCAGCAGCCAGGGACAGGGATGGACTGAAGCTTTCTTT. Translation gives CASSQGQGWTEAFF.

The V gene is TRBV27, the J gene TRBJ2-7; no clear D gene. V was clipped by 3 bases and J by 5 bases, with 17 bases between them. The CDR3 loop spans 15 amino acids. Per the germline V gene, CDR1 is MNHEY and CDR2 is SMNVEV (reference sequence). The CDR3 sequence: CASSFPRDGVHEQYF. As DNA, the CDR3 is TGTGCCAGCAGTTTCCCCCGAGACGGAGTACACGAGCAGTACTTC.

This chain links TRBV7-9 with TRBJ2-3; D may be TRBD1 (6 bases). Germline-derived CDR1 and CDR2 are SEHNR and FQNEAQ (reference sequence). The CDR3 is 17 residues long. V was clipped by 1 base and J by 3 bases, with 17 bases between them. The chain's CDR3 is CASSLVGLGAGTDTQYF. Written as DNA, the CDR3 is TGTGCCAGCAGCTTAGTGGGGTTGGGGGCAGGGACAGATACGCAGTATTTT.

The rearrangement joins TRBV28 to TRBJ2-6; D perhaps matches TRBD1 (7 bases). This CDR3 comprises 13 residues. Germline CDR1 is MDHEN and CDR2 is SYDVKM. Trimming pared 10 bases from V and 4 bases from J, leaving 11 bases between. The CDR3 DNA reads TGTGCCACACAGGGGAGGGGGGCCAACGTCCTGACTTTC. Its protein is CATQGRGANVLTF. Full variable domain (outside the CDR3, taken from reference TRBV28 and TRBJ2-6): DVKVTQSSRYLVKRTGEKVFLECVQDMDHENMFWYRQDPGLGLRLIYFSYDVKMKEKGDIPEGYSVSREKKERFSLILESASTNQTSMYLCATQGRGANVLTFGAGSRLTVL.

The J gene is TRBJ2-3, the V gene TRBV10-3; TRBD2 matches 8 bases. Trimming at V came to 2 bases and at J to 4 bases, leaving 2 bases not matched to a gene. Germline V lookup: CDR1 ENHRY, CDR2 SYGVKD. The CDR3 consists of 14 residues. CDR3 amino acids: CAISETSGADTQYF. CDR3 DNA: TGTGCCATCAGTGAGACTAGCGGAGCAGATACGCAGTATTTT.

Concerning this clone: At one end the junction does not follow the germline gene, possibly because of a read error. The chain uses TRBV15 and TRBJ2-1; D remains unclear. The CDR3 spans 14 residues. CDR1 LNHNV and CDR2 YYDKDF come from the germline V gene (reference sequence). The CDR3 loop is CATSSSLPYNEQFF. The CDR3 DNA reads TGTGCCACCAGCAGCTCTCTCCCCTATAATGAGCAGTTCTTC.

V and J are TRBV7-9 and TRBJ1-4; 7 positions match TRBD1. The CDR3 is 14 amino acids. V trimming: 5 bases; J trimming: 4 bases; junction bases outside the gene matches: 4. The germline gives CDR1 SEHNR, CDR2 FQNEAQ (reference sequence). CDR3 nucleotides: TGTGCCAGCAGCGGACAGGAAAATAATGAAAAACTGTTTTTT. Its protein is CASSGQENNEKLFF.

J is TRBJ2-7 and V is TRBV12-5; maybe TRBD2 (6 bases). The CDR3 length is 13 residues. Per germline, CDR1 LGHNT and CDR2 FRNRAP. Trimming pared 3 bases from V and 5 bases from J, leaving 11 bases between. The CDR3 is CASGFNPGDEQYF. The CDR3 nucleotides are TGTGCTAGTGGTTTTAATCCGGGGGACGAGCAGTACTTC.